Presented here are 10 T cell receptor beta chains from one specimen sequenced in a study of T cells in Graves' hyperthyroidism and ophthalmopathy (dated by TCRdb to the late 2010s). The library was produced with multiplex PCR. The instrument was an Illumina HiSeq 2000. The TCR beta CDR3 regions were amplified from the RNA transcripts. For the first round of RT-PCR on the TCR CDR3, the HTBI primer set was used together with the Qiagen OneStep RT-PCR kit. Through fastp at Q25 and MiXCR, TCRdb rebuilt clones from the public reads, retaining in-frame beta chains. Every distinct CDR3 protein forms one entry, paired with its most common genes and DNA. This sample comprises some 600,000 distinct CDR3 sequences, 35% to 55% of them detected only once. The ten largest clonotypes hold 8.2% of the sample. The source material was peripheral blood or thyroid tissue (not recorded which). These receptors all come from a young woman with Graves' hyperthyroidism. Donor details come from another sample of the same person, matched by shared clones.

This clonotype has just a few counts. The rearrangement links TRBV6-6 to TRBJ1-2; D remains ambiguous. The V end lost 4 bases, the J end lost 8 bases, and 11 bases lay between the germline ends. The V gene's germline CDR1 is MNHNY and CDR2 SVGAGI (reference sequence). The CDR3 length is 12 residues. The CDR3 region is CASSWDGEGYTF. The CDR3 DNA is TGTGCCAGCAGTTGGGATGGTGAGGGCTACACCTTC.

V is TRBV5-1 and J is TRBJ1-1; no clear D gene. The CDR3 consists of 14 residues. Germline CDR1 SGHRS, CDR2 YFSETQ. The V and J ends lost 1 base and 1 base respectively, with 8 bases between them. The CDR3 DNA sequence: TGCGCCAGCAGCTTGTTGCAGGCGAACACTGAAGCTTTCTTT. Its protein is CASSLLQANTEAFF.

The rearrangement uses TRBV2 and TRBJ1-5, with 7 bases fitting TRBD1. Germline trimming cut 2 bases from V and 15 bases from J; bases unmatched to any gene: 1. Germline assignment: CDR1 SNHLY and CDR2 FYNNEI. The CDR3 has 10 residues. The CDR3 sequence is CASSERDRHF. Here the CDR3 DNA reads TGTGCCAGCAGTGAACGGGACAGGCATTTT.

The chain combines TRBV15 with TRBJ2-5; 7 bases agree with TRBD2. The J call may be mistaken, given a closer DNA end match to TRBJ2-7. This CDR3 spans 15 amino acids. Germline V gene sequence: CDR1 LNHNV, CDR2 YYDKDF (reference sequence). The CDR3 reads CATKFGGRVGDEQYF. The CDR3 DNA follows: TGTGCCACCAAGTTCGGTGGGAGGGTAGGCGACGAGCAGTACTTC.

The chain recombines TRBV7-3 with TRBJ2-7; 8 bases are shared with TRBD1. J gave up 6 bases and V 5 bases, and 9 bases lay outside the gene matches. CDR1 and CDR2 (germline): SGHTA, FQGTGA. The CDR3 is made up of 14 amino acids. The CDR3 sequence is CASSKDRANLEQYF. DNA for the CDR3: TGTGCCAGCAGCAAGGACAGGGCTAATCTCGAGCAGTACTTC. The whole variable domain, filled in from reference TRBV7-3 and TRBJ2-7, reads GAGVSQTPSNKVTEKGKYVELRCDPISGHTALYWYRQSLGQGPEFLIYFQGTGAADDSGLPNDRFFAVRPEGSVSTLKIQRTERGDSAVYLCASSKDRANLEQYFGPGTRLTVT.

This clonotype was detected many times. The chain has TRBV25-1 and TRBJ2-7; 7 bases are a match to TRBD1. CDR1 is MGHDK and CDR2 is SYGVNS in the germline V gene. After removal of 5 bases from V and 2 bases from J, the junction contained 6 bases not matched to a gene. The CDR3 totals 14 residues. CDR3 loop: CASSPGTAAYEQYF. The CDR3 DNA reads TGTGCCAGCAGTCCCGGGACAGCCGCCTACGAGCAGTACTTC.

About this clonotype: This may arise from a read error, as a much more abundant clone is one base away. The V gene is TRBV7-2, the J gene TRBJ1-2, with D unresolved. The ends were cut back, 5 bases at V and 4 bases at J, with 5 bases in the middle. This CDR3 contains 11 residues. Per germline, CDR1 SGHTA and CDR2 FQGNSA. CDR3 DNA: TGTGCCAGCAGCGGGGTCTATGGCTACACCTTC. This translates into CASSGVYGYTF.

Many counts were recorded for this clonotype. A read error may account for a junction end that differs from germline. This chain connects TRBV10-3 to TRBJ2-7; D perhaps matches TRBD2 (5 bases). This CDR3 has 14 residues. CDR1 is ENHRY and CDR2 is SYGVKD in the germline V gene. CDR3 sequence (DNA): TGTGCCAGCAGTTACGCCCGGGGCTCCTACGAGCAGTACTTC. Encoded protein: CASSYARGSYEQYF.

This clonotype was seen only once. CDR3 loop: CASSDSRTVGGHNSPLHF. The CDR3 nucleotides read TGTGCCAGCAGTGATTCGCGCACAGTGGGGGGGCACAATTCACCCCTCCACTTT. The rearrangement joins TRBV2 to TRBJ1-6, with D possibly matching TRBD1 (6 bases). Trimming stripped 3 bases from V and 7 bases from J, with 22 bases between. In germline, CDR1 is SNHLY, CDR2 FYNNEI. The CDR3 runs to 18 residues.

This clonotype was seen at least ten times. V gene TRBV19 combines with J gene TRBJ2-7, with D hard to call. The CDR3 totals 13 residues. Trimming took off 6 bases at V and 3 bases at J, with 12 bases between the two ends. The germline CDR1 and CDR2 sequences are LNHDA and SQIVND (reference sequence). CDR3 nucleotides: TGTGCCAGTAGCCACGGTGGGTACTACGAGCAGTACTTC. This translates into CASSHGGYYEQYF.